The 13 T cell receptor beta chains below come from one sample, sequenced in a study of blood T cell repertoires in COVID-19 (dated by TCRdb to the early 2020s). The protocol used for the library was the immunoSEQ multiplex PCR assay. In its TCRdb copy, this immuneACCESS table keeps in-frame sequences only and misses some clones. Where compared with another copy, unresolved V genes explain less than half of these, and the others have no known cause. For this sample the table gives 13,000 or so clones, of which around 76% were detected only once. The ten largest clones take up approximately 40% of the sample. Sequencing used peripheral blood. These receptors originate from a woman aged 80 or older with acute or convalescent COVID-19.

V is TRBV6-1 and J is TRBJ1-5; no definite D call. The CDR3 contains 14 residues. The V and J ends lost 2 bases and 4 bases respectively, with 9 bases between them. Per germline, CDR1 MNHNS and CDR2 SASEGT. The CDR3 nucleotides are TGTGCCAGCAGTGAATTTAGGACTAATCAGCCCCAGCATTTT. It translates to CASSEFRTNQPQHF.

The chain has TRBV7-3 and TRBJ2-5; no clear D. V was cut by 3 bases and J by 5 bases, with 13 bases left in between. The CDR3 runs to 14 residues. Germline-derived CDR1 and CDR2 are SGHTA and FQGTGA. The CDR3 reads CASSLARIGETQYF. The CDR3, as DNA: TGTGCCAGCAGCTTGGCCAGGATTGGGGAGACCCAGTACTTC.

CDR3 DNA sequence: TGTGCCAGCACACAGGGGGAGAACACTGAAGCTTTCTTT. Translated: CASTQGENTEAFF. The V gene is TRBV2, the J gene TRBJ1-1, with TRBD1 matching 8 bases. The CDR3 runs to 13 residues. CDR1 and CDR2 from the germline V gene are SNHLY and FYNNEI. V shed 7 bases and J 1 base; nucleotides not matched to a gene: 2.

This chain links TRBV5-4 with TRBJ2-7; 8 bases match TRBD1. This CDR3 is 14 amino acids long. Germline V CDR1 and CDR2: SGHNT, YYREEE (reference sequence). Trimming removed 4 bases from V and 3 bases from J; junction bases left unmatched: 6. CDR3 coding DNA: TGTGCCAGCAGCGCGAACAGGGGGGACTACGAGCAGTACTTC. Encoded protein: CASSANRGDYEQYF.

This chain links TRBV7-2 with TRBJ1-2, with D perhaps matching TRBD1 (6 bases). The CDR3 length is 15 residues. The V and J ends lost 5 bases and 4 bases respectively, with 17 bases between them. In germline, CDR1 is SGHTA, CDR2 FQGNSA. The CDR3 nucleotides are TGTGCCAGCAGCCCTCAGGGAGGGGGAATCTATGGCTACACCTTC. Its translation is CASSPQGGGIYGYTF.

This clone was seen a few times. This chain joins TRBV7-3 and TRBJ1-2; weak D call: TRBD1 (5 bases). CDR3 size: 14 residues. V lost 4 bases and J 0 bases, leaving 9 bases between the germline ends. Germline CDR1 is SGHTA and CDR2 is FQGTGA. DNA for the CDR3: TGTGCCAGCAGCTACGACAGCTCTAACTATGGCTACACCTTC. It codes for CASSYDSSNYGYTF.

J is TRBJ1-1 and V is TRBV10-3, with D possibly being TRBD1 (6 bases). CDR3 size: 16 residues. Germline-derived CDR1 and CDR2 are ENHRY and SYGVKD. V was shortened by 0 bases and J by 7 bases, with 18 bases between the two germline ends. DNA for the CDR3: TGTGCCATCAGTGAGTCGAAGGCAGGGGCAAGAAATGAAGCTTTCTTT. Translation: CAISESKAGARNEAFF.

CDR3 in amino acids: CASSPGQGYGYTF. The CDR3 DNA sequence: TGTGCCAGCAGCCCAGGACAGGGTTATGGCTACACCTTC. The chain joins TRBV7-8 to TRBJ1-2, with 8 bases lining up with TRBD1. The length of the CDR3 is 13 residues. The V and J ends lost 5 bases and 5 bases, in that order; junction bases with no gene match: 4. Germline V lookup: CDR1 SGHVS, CDR2 FQNEAQ.

J is TRBJ2-5 and V is TRBV11-1; weak D call: TRBD1 (6 bases). The V end lost 0 bases, the J end lost 5 bases, and 7 bases lay between the germline ends. This CDR3 comprises 13 residues. Germline lookup yields CDR1 SGHAT and CDR2 FQDESV (reference sequence). The CDR3 reads CASSLAGAETQYF. The CDR3 coding sequence is TGTGCCAGCAGCTTAGCGGGGGCCGAGACCCAGTACTTC.

This chain connects TRBV10-3 to TRBJ2-3, with a weak D call TRBD2 (6 bases). V was pared by 2 bases and J by 4 bases, with 16 bases between. The V gene's germline CDR1 is ENHRY and CDR2 SYGVKD. The CDR3 runs 16 residues. The CDR3 DNA reads TGTGCCATCAGTGAGATCGGGCGGCGGGGCCCAGATACGCAGTATTTT. It encodes CAISEIGRRGPDTQYF.

This rearrangement joins TRBV6-5 to TRBJ1-2; 8 nucleotides match TRBD1. CDR1 is MNHEY, CDR2 SVGAGI, per germline. V was pared by 6 bases and J by 1 base, with 7 bases of the junction left unmatched. This CDR3 spans 15 amino acids. The CDR3 spells CASRTRTGNNYGYTF. CDR3 DNA: TGTGCCAGCAGGACCCGGACAGGGAATAACTATGGCTACACCTTC.

This chain connects TRBV5-1 to TRBJ2-7; TRBD1 aligns across 10 bases. Germline CDR1 is SGHRS and CDR2 is YFSETQ. The CDR3 loop spans 15 amino acids. V dropped 4 bases and J dropped 0; count of bases not matched to a gene: 4. CDR3 sequence (DNA): TGCGCCAGCAGCGCAGACAGGGGGCTCTCCTACGAGCAGTACTTC. Its translation is CASSADRGLSYEQYF.

The CDR3 reads CASSPAGSNEKLFF. CDR3 nucleotide sequence: TGCGCCAGCAGCCCCGCAGGTTCTAATGAAAAACTGTTTTTT. The gene calls are TRBV4-3 and TRBJ1-4; D not certain. From germline, CDR1 is LGHNA and CDR2 YSLEER. V was trimmed by 4 bases and J by 3 bases, leaving 9 bases between them. The CDR3 extends over 14 amino acids.